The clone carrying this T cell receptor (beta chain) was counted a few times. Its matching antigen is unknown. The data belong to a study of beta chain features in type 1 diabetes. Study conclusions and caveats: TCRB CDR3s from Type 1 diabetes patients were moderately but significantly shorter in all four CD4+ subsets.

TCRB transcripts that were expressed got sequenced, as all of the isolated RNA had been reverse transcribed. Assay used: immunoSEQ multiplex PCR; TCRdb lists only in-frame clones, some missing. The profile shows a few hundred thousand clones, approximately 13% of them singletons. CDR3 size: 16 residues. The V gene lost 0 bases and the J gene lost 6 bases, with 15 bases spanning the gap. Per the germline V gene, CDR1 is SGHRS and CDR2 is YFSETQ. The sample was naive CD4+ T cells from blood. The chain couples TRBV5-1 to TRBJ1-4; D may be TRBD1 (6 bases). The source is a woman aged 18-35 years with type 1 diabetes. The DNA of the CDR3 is TGCGCCAGCAGCTTGGAGGGACCGACAGGAGATGAAAAACTGTTTTTT. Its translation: CASSLEGPTGDEKLFF.